These 5 T cell receptor beta chains share one sample of origin, sequenced in a study of beta chain features in type 1 diabetes. Findings and caveats of the study: Type 1 diabetes patients had moderately but significantly shorter TCRB CDR3s in all four CD4+ subsets.

Their specific antigens are unknown. Reverse transcribing all isolated RNA meant expressed TCRB transcripts were sequenced. Sequencing was performed with immunoSEQ multiplex PCR; in TCRdb, only in-frame clones are kept and a portion is missing. The table shows roughly 160,000 clones, with about 8.1% occurring only once. The sequenced sample consisted of central memory CD4+ T cells from blood. The source of these receptors is a woman between 18 and 29 years old with type 1 diabetes.

This clone was observed a handful of times. The rearrangement uses TRBV21-1 and TRBJ2-7; the DNA was not compared with TRBD1, the D call given in the table. TRBV21-1 is marked as a pseudogene. The CDR3 covers 16 residues. Written as DNA, the CDR3 is TGTGCCAGCAGTCCCTTGTGCAGGGGGAAGACCTACGAGCAGTACTTC. It yields the protein CASSPLCRGKTYEQYF.

This clone showed up just a few times. The chain couples TRBV7-2 to TRBJ2-4; 9 bases are a match to TRBD1. There are 14 residues in the CDR3. V was clipped by 5 bases and J by 8 bases; unmatched bases: 7. Germline V gene data show CDR1 as SGHTA and CDR2 as FQGNSA. The CDR3, as DNA: TGTGCCAGCAGCCCGGGGACAGGGAGTTACATTCAGTACTTC. This sequence encodes CASSPGTGSYIQYF. The full variable domain, completed using reference TRBV7-2 and TRBJ2-4, is GAGVSQSPSNKVTEKGKDVELRCDPISGHTALYWYRQSLGQGLEFLIYFQGNSAPDKSGLPSDRFSAERTGGSVSTLTIQRTQQEDSAVYLCASSPGTGSYIQYFGAGTRLSVL.

The chain combines TRBV9 with TRBJ2-7; 7 positions agree with TRBD2. CDR1 and CDR2 from the germline V gene are SGDLS and YYNGEE. This CDR3 is 14 amino acids long. V was clipped by 4 bases and J by 2 bases; unmatched bases: 6. Written as DNA, the CDR3 is TGTGCCAGCAGCCTCCGGGGAGGGGCCTACGAGCAGTACTTC. It translates to CASSLRGGAYEQYF.

There are a few counts of this clone. The chain combines TRBV28 with TRBJ1-5, with a possible D match to TRBD1 (6 bases). The length of the CDR3 is 14 residues. The V end was cut by 8 bases, the J end by 3 bases, with 14 bases between. Germline assignment: CDR1 MDHEN and CDR2 SYDVKM. The CDR3, as DNA: TGTGCCAGCGGGAACCAGGGGACCAATCAGCCCCAGCATTTT. Translation gives CASGNQGTNQPQHF. Supplemented by reference TRBV28 and TRBJ1-5, the full variable domain reads DVKVTQSSRYLVKRTGEKVFLECVQDMDHENMFWYRQDPGLGLRLIYFSYDVKMKEKGDIPEGYSVSREKKERFSLILESASTNQTSMYLCASGNQGTNQPQHFGDGTRLSIL.

This clone has a handful of counts. The chain couples TRBV5-1 to TRBJ2-2; 9 bases map to TRBD1. Germline loops: CDR1 SGHRS, CDR2 YFSETQ. V lost 3 bases to trimming and J lost 5 bases; unmatched junction nucleotides: 2. This CDR3 spans 14 amino acids. Written as DNA, the CDR3 is TGCGCCAGCAGCTACGGACAGGGGACCGGGGAGCTGTTTTTT. Amino acids: CASSYGQGTGELFF.